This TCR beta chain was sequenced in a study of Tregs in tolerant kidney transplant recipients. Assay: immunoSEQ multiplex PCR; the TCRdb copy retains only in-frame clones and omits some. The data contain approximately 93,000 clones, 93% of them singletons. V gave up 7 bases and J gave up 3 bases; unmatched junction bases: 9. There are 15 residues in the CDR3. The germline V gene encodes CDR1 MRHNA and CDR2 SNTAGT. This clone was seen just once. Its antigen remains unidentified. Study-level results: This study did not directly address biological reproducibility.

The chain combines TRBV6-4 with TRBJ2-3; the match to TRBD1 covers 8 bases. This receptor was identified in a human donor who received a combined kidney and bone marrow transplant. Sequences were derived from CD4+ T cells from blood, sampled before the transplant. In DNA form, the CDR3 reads TGTGCCAGCAAGAAAACAGGGGGTTGGACAGATACGCAGTATTTT. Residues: CASKKTGGWTDTQYF.